The entry that follows covers one TCR beta chain sequence. Its antigen is unidentified. Sequencing used immunoSEQ multiplex PCR; TCRdb keeps in-frame clones, though not all of them. This table has 100,000 to 150,000 clones, about four fifths appearing once. The time point is: baseline pretreatment blood. The treatment: 15 Gy SBRT to primary tumor, nephrectomy 4 weeks later. The tumor was a clear cell renal cell carcinoma. The sample comes from a study of radiation and T cells in renal cell carcinoma. Study as a whole: Nephrectomy followed 15 Gy stereotactic body radiation by 4 weeks. General study results and limits: Without pretreatment biopsies, baseline tumor clonotype presence was undetermined. From baseline, blood top tumor clonotypes peaked at 2 weeks post-radiation.

The CDR3 covers 17 residues. Germline trimming cut 2 bases from V and 1 base from J; bases unmatched to any gene: 7. Germline CDR1 and CDR2: LGHNA and YSLEER. Sequencing was performed on blood, taken from a patient whose treatment included radiotherapy and nephrectomy. The TCR comes from a woman aged 60-75 years with renal cell carcinoma. The gene calls are TRBV4-3 and TRBJ2-2, with 7 bases lining up with TRBD1. CDR3 in DNA: TGCGCCAGCAGCCAACCTCCCCGGACAGGGAACACCGGGGAGCTGTTTTTT. Translating gives CASSQPPRTGNTGELFF.